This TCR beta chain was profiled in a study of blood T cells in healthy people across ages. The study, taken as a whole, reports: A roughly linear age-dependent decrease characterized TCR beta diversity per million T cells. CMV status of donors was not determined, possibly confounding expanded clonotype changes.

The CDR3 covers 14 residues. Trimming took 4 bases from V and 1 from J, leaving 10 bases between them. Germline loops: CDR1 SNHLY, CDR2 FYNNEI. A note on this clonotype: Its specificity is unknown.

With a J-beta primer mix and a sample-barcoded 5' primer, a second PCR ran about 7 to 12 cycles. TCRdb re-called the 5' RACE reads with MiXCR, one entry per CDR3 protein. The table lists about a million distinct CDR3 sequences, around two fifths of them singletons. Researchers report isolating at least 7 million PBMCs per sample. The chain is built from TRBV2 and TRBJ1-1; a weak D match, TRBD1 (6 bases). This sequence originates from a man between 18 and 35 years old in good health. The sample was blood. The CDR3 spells CASSGDIQNTEAFF. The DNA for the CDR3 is TGTGCCAGCAGTGGGGACATCCAGAACACTGAAGCTTTCTTT. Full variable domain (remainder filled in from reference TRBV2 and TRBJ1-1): EPEVTQTPSHQVTQMGQEVILRCVPISNHLYFYWYRQILGQKVEFLVSFYNNEISEKSEIFDDQFSVERPDGSNFTLKIRSTKLEDSAMYFCASSGDIQNTEAFFGQGTRLTVV.